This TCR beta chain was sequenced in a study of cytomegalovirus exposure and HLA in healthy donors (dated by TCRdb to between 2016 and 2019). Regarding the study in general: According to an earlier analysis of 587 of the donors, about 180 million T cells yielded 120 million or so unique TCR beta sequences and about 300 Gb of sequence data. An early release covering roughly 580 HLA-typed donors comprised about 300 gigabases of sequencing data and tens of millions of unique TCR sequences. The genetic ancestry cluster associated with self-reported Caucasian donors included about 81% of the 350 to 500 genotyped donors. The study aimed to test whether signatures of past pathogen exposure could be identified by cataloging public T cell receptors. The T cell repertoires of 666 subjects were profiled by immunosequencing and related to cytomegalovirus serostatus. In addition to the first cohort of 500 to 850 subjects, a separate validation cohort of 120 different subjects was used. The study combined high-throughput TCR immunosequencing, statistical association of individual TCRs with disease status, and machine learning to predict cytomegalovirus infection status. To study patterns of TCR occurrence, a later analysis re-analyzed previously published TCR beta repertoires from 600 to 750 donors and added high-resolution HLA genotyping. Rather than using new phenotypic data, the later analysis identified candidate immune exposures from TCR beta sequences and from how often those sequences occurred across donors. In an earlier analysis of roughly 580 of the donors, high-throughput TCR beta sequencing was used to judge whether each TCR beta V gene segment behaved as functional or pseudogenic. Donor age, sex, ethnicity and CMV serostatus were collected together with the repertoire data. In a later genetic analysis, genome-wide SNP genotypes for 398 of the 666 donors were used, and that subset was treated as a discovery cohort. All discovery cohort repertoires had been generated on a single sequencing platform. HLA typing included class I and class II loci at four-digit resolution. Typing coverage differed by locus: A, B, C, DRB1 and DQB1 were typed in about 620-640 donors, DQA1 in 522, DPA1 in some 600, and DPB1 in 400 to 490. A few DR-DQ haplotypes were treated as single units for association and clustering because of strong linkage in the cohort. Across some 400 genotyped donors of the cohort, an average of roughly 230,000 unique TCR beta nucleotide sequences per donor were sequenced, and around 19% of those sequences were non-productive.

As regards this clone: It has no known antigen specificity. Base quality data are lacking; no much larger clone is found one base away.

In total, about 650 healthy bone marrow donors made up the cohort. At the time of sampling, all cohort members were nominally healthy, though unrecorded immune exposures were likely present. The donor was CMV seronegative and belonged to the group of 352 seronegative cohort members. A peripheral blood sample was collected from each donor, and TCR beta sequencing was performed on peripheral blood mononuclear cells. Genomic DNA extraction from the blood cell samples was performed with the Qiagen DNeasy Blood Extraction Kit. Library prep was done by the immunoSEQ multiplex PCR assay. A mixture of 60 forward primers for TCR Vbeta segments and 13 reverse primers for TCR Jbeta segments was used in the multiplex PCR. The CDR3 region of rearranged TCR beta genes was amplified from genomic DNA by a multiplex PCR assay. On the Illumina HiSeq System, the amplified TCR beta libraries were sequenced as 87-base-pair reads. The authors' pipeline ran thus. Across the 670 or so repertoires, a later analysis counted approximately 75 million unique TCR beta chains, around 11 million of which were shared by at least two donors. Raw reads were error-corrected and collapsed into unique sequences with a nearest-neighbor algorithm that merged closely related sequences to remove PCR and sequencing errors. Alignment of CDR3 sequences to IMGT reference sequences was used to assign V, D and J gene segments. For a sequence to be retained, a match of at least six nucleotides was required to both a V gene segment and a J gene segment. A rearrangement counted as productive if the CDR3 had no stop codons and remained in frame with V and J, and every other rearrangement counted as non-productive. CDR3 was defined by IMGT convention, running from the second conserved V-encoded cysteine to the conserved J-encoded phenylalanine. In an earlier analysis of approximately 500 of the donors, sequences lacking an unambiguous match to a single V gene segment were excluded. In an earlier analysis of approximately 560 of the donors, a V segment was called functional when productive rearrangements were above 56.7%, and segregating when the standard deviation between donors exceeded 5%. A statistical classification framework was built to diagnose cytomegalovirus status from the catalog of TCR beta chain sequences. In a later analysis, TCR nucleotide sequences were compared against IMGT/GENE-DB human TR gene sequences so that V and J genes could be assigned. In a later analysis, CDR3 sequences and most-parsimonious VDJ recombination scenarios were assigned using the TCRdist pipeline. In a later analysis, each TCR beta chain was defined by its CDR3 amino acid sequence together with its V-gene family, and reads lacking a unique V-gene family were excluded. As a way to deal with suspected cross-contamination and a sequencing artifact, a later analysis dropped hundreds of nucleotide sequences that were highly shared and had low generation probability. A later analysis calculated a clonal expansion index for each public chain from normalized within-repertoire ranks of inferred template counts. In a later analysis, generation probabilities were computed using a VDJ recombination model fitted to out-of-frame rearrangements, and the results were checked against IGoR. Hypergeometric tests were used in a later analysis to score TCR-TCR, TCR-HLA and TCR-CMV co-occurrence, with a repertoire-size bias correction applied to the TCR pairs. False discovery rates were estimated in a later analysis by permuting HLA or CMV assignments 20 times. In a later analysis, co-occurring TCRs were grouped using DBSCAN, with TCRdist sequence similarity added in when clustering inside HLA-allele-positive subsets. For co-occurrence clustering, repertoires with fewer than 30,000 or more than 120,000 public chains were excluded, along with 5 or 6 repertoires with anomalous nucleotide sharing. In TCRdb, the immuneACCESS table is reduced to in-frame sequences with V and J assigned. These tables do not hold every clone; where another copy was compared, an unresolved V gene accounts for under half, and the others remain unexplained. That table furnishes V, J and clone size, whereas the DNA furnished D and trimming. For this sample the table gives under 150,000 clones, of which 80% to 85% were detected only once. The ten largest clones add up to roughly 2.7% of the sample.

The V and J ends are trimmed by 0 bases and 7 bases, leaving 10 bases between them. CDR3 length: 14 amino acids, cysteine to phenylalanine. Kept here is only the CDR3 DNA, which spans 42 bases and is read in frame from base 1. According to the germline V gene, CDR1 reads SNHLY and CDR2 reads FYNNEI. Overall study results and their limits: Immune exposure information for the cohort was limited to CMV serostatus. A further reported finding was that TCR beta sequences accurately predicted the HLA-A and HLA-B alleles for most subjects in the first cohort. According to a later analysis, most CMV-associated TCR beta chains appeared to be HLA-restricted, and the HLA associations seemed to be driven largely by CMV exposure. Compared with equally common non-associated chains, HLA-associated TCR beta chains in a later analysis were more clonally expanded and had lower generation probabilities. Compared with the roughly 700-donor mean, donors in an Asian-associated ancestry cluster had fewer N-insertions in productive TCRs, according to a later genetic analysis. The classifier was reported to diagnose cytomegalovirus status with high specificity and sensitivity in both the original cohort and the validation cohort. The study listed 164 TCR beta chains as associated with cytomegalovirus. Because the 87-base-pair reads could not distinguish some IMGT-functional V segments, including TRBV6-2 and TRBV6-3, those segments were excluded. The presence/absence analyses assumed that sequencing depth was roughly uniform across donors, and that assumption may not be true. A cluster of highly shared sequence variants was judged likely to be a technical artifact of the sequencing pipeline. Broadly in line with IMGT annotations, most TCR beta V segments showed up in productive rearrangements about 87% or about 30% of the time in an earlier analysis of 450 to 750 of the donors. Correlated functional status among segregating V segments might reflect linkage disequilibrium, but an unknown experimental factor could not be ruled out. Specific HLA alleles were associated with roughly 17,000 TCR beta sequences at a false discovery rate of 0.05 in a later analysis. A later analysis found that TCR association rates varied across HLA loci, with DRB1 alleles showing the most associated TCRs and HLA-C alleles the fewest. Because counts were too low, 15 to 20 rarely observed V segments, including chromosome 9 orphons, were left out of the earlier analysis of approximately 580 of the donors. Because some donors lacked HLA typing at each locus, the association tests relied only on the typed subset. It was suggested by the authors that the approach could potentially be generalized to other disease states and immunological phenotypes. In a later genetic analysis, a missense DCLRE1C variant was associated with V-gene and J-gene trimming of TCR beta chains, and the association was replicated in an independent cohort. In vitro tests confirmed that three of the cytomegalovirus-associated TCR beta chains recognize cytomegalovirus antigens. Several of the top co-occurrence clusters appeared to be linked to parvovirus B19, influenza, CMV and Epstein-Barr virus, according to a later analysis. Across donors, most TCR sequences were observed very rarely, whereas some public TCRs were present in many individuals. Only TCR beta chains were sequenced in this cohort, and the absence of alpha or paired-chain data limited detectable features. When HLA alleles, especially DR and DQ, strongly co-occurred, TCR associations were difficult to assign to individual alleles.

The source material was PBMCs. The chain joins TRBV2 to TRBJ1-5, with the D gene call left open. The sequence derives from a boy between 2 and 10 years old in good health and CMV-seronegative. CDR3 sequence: CASSEAAPWQPQHF. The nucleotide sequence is TGTGCCAGCAGTGAAGCAGCGCCGTGGCAGCCCCAGCATTTT.